These 19 T cell receptor beta chains originate from one sample sequenced in a study of T cells in Graves' hyperthyroidism and ophthalmopathy. Amplification of TCR beta CDR3 regions was performed using RNA transcripts as template. First-round RT-PCR with HTBI primers amplified the TCR CDR3 region. TCRdb analysed the multiplex PCR reads with MiXCR anew, one entry per CDR3 protein. The sample contains about 510,000 distinct CDR3 sequences, about 45% of which appear only once. Sequencing was performed on peripheral blood or thyroid tissue (not recorded which). These receptors all come from an adult woman with Graves' disease, either hyperthyroidism or ophthalmopathy (not recorded which).

This clonotype has only one observation. V gene TRBV7-2 combines with J gene TRBJ2-7; D gene unclear. CDR1 is SGHTA and CDR2 is FQGNSA in the germline V gene. The V end lost 1 base, the J end lost 0 bases, and 13 bases lay between the germline ends. CDR3 length equals 16 residues. CDR3 sequence reads: CASSLGQLFSSYEQYF. For the CDR3, the DNA is TGTGCCAGCAGCTTAGGTCAGCTTTTCAGCTCCTACGAGCAGTACTTC.

In this sample, this clonotype turned up many times. This sequence joins TRBV4-2 and TRBJ1-4, with 7 positions matching TRBD1. Germline values: CDR1 LGHNA, CDR2 YNFKEQ. CDR3 length: 15 amino acids. V was clipped by 5 bases and J by 4 bases; unmatched bases: 7. DNA for the CDR3: TGTGCCAGCAGCGAACGGGACAGTAGTAATGAAAAACTGTTTTTT. It translates to CASSERDSSNEKLFF.

Notes on this clonotype: The junction does not match germline at one end; this may be a read error. The rearrangement uses TRBV7-2 and TRBJ2-3; D ambiguous. This CDR3 is 13 amino acids long. Per germline, CDR1 SGHTA and CDR2 FQGNSA. This CDR3 reads CASSLQSPYTQYF. For the CDR3, the DNA is TGCGCCAGCAGCTTGCAATCCCCTTATACGCAGTATTTT.

This clonotype showed up many times. This chain joins TRBV5-1 and TRBJ2-7; 9 bases line up with TRBD2. The length of the CDR3 is 15 residues. V gave up 5 bases and J gave up 3 bases; unmatched junction bases: 9. Germline CDR1 and CDR2: SGHRS and YFSETQ. The chain's CDR3 is CASRLGLAGIYEQYF. CDR3 coding DNA: TGCGCCAGCAGATTAGGGCTAGCGGGGATCTACGAGCAGTACTTC.

This chain uses TRBV7-2 with TRBJ2-5; tentatively, D is TRBD1 or TRBD2 (5 bases each). With 3 bases removed from V and 5 bases from J, the gap between germline ends came to 13 bases. Germline V gene sequence: CDR1 SGHTA, CDR2 FQGNSA. The CDR3 contains 14 residues. This CDR3 is CASSLGRTIETQYF. The CDR3 bases are TGTGCCAGCAGCTTGGGACGTACTATTGAGACCCAGTACTTC.

The gene calls are TRBV29-1 and TRBJ1-2; the D is unclear. There are 13 residues in the CDR3. Germline-derived CDR1 and CDR2 are SQVTM and ANQGSEA. V lost 1 base and J lost 8, with 14 bases in between. CDR3 sequence (DNA): TGCAGCGTTGAAGTTCCTGGGTTGGGAGGCTACACCTTC. It is translated as CSVEVPGLGGYTF.

There are many counts of this clonotype. The chain carries TRBV4-3 and TRBJ1-1; D remains unclear. The CDR3 has 13 residues. With 0 bases removed from V and 10 bases from J, the gap between germline ends came to 12 bases. The V gene's germline CDR1 is LGHNA and CDR2 YSLEER. CDR3 protein: CASSQERRMGAFF. CDR3 nucleotides: TGCGCCAGCAGCCAAGAACGGAGGATGGGAGCTTTCTTT.

This clonotype was found a few times. This sequence joins TRBV20-1 and TRBJ2-7; TRBD2 matches 9 bases. Germline loops: CDR1 DFQATT, CDR2 SNEGSKA (reference sequence). After removal of 3 bases from V and 3 bases from J, the junction contained 3 bases not matched to a gene. CDR3 length: 13 residues. CDR3: CSARSGGFYEQYF. The CDR3 nucleotides are TGCAGTGCTAGGAGCGGGGGGTTCTACGAGCAGTACTTC.

This sequence joins TRBV9 and TRBJ1-1, with TRBD1 as a possible D gene (6 bases). V lost 2 bases to trimming and J lost 6 bases, with 14 bases between them. Germline V gives CDR1 SGDLS, CDR2 YYNGEE. This CDR3 is built from 14 residues. The CDR3 spells CASSVRTGYPEAFF. The CDR3 region has the DNA TGTGCCAGCAGCGTCCGTACAGGGTACCCTGAAGCTTTCTTT.

This sequence joins TRBV7-6 and TRBJ2-1; D is perhaps TRBD2 (6 bases). There are 16 residues in the CDR3. CDR1 and CDR2 (germline): SGHVS, FNYEAQ. V was shortened by 5 bases and J by 0 bases, with 14 bases between the two germline ends. DNA for the CDR3: TGTGCCAGCAGCCCGTGGGGGGTTAGCTCCTACAATGAGCAGTTCTTC. Encoded protein: CASSPWGVSSYNEQFF.

V is TRBV7-2 and J is TRBJ2-7, with D possibly TRBD2 on 5 matching bases. Trimming removed 5 bases at V and 2 bases at J, with 16 bases between. This CDR3 has 15 amino acids. Per the germline V gene, CDR1 is SGHTA and CDR2 is FQGNSA. The CDR3 region is CASSLSPSGPYEQYF. In DNA form, the CDR3 reads TGTGCCAGCAGCCTGAGCCCAAGCGGACCCTACGAGCAGTACTTC.

This clonotype was seen many times. The chain has TRBV29-1 and TRBJ1-2; the match to TRBD1 covers 9 bases. This CDR3 is 13 amino acids long. The ends lost 5 bases at V and 4 bases at J; junction bases unmatched: 5. Germline CDR1 SQVTM, CDR2 ANQGSEA. CDR3 nucleotides: TGCAGCGTTTCCGGACAGGGGCGCTATGGCTACACCTTC. It specifies CSVSGQGRYGYTF.

J is TRBJ1-3 and V is TRBV20-1, with no clear D. Germline V gene lookup returns CDR1 DFQATT and CDR2 SNEGSKA (reference sequence). Trimming left V 0 bases short and J 0 bases short, with 12 bases between. CDR3 length equals 16 residues. The CDR3 reads CSARDSRSGSGNTIYF. The DNA of the CDR3 is TGCAGTGCTAGAGATTCAAGATCCGGCTCTGGAAACACCATATATTTT.

The rearrangement links TRBV6-1 to TRBJ1-2; 8 bases match TRBD1. Germline V lookup: CDR1 MNHNS, CDR2 SASEGT. This CDR3 contains 13 residues. V gave up 6 bases and J gave up 4 bases; unmatched junction bases: 4. The CDR3 region has the DNA TGTGCCAGCAGCGCGACAGGGGCCTATGGCTACACCTTC. The encoded protein is CASSATGAYGYTF.

Turning to this clonotype: A junction end diverges from the germline sequence, so it may reflect a read error. The CDR3 sequence: CASSQGAVESYEQYF. The CDR3 coding sequence is TGTGCCAGTAGCCAAGGGGCGGTAGAATCCTACGAGCAGTACTTC. The chain couples TRBV3-1 to TRBJ2-7; D is perhaps TRBD1 (5 bases). From germline, CDR1 is LGHDT and CDR2 YNNKEL (reference sequence). The CDR3 has 15 residues.

This clonotype was seen more than once but under ten times. The V and J genes are TRBV2 and TRBJ2-7; possible D gene TRBD2, 6 bases. V shed 5 bases and J shed 3 bases, with 14 bases lying between them. This CDR3 has 14 residues. From germline, CDR1 is SNHLY and CDR2 FYNNEI. In nucleotides, the CDR3 is TGTGCCAGCAGTACCGGGACTGAACTCTACGAGCAGTACTTC. Residues: CASSTGTELYEQYF.

This chain joins TRBV20-1 and TRBJ1-4, with unresolved D. Between the trimmed V and J ends, which lost 1 base and 3 bases, there was a span of 12 bases. This CDR3 contains 15 residues. Per germline, CDR1 DFQATT and CDR2 SNEGSKA (reference sequence). DNA of the CDR3: TGCAGTGCTAGAGCCCTCGGGGAGGCTAATGAAAAACTGTTTTTT. Translated: CSARALGEANEKLFF.

The V call is TRBV15, the J call TRBJ2-5; 9 bases fit TRBD2. Germline V CDR1 and CDR2: LNHNV, YYDKDF (reference sequence). The J segment lost 4 bases and the V segment lost 2 bases, leaving 2 bases of the junction unmatched. The CDR3 loop spans 14 amino acids. The CDR3 nucleotides are TGTGCCACCAGCAGATTAGCGGGAGTAGAGACCCAGTACTTC. This gives the protein CATSRLAGVETQYF.

This clonotype appeared many times. The chain carries TRBV7-2 and TRBJ2-7; possible D gene TRBD2, 6 bases. CDR1 is SGHTA, CDR2 FQGNSA, per germline. V lost 0 bases, J lost 3 bases, and 12 bases lay in between. The CDR3 has 15 residues. CDR3 sequence: CASSLAGGGLYEQYF. The CDR3 DNA reads TGTGCCAGCAGCTTAGCAGGTGGGGGACTCTACGAGCAGTACTTC. Based on the CDR3 plus reference TRBV7-2 and TRBJ2-7, the full variable domain is GAGVSQSPSNKVTEKGKDVELRCDPISGHTALYWYRQSLGQGLEFLIYFQGNSAPDKSGLPSDRFSAERTGGSVSTLTIQRTQQEDSAVYLCASSLAGGGLYEQYFGPGTRLTVT.